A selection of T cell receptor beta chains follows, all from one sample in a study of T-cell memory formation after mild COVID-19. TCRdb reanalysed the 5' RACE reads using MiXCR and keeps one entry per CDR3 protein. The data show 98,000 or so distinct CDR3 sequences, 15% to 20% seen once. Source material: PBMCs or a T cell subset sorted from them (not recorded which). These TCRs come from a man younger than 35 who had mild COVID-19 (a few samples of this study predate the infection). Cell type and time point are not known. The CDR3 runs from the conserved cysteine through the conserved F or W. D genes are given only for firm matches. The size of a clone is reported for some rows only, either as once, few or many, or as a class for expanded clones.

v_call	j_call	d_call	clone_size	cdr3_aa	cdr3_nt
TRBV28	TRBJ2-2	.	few	CASSPGQVSTGELFF	TGTGCCAGCAGTCCCGGACAAGTTTCGACCGGGGAGCTGTTTTTT
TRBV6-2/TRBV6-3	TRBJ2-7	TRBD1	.	CASSRQGIYEQYF	TGTGCCAGCAGCAGACAGGGGATTTACGAGCAGTACTTC
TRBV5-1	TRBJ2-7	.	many	CASSLRPPYEQYF	TGCGCCAGCAGCTTGCGTCCCCCCTACGAGCAGTACTTC
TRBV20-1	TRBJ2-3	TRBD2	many	CSAGGGSTDTQYF	TGCAGTGCTGGCGGGGGAAGCACAGATACGCAGTATTTT
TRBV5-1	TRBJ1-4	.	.	CASPGMKNCFF	.
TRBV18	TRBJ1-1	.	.	CASSPLPRVRTEAFF	TGTGCCAGCTCACCCCTGCCGAGGGTGCGAACTGAAGCTTTCTTT
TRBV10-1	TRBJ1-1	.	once	CASSEERETEAFF	TGCGCCAGCAGTGAGGAAAGGGAAACTGAAGCTTTCTTT
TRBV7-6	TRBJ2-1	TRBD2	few	CASSFASGGHSYNEQFF	TGTGCCAGCAGCTTCGCCAGCGGGGGCCACTCCTACAATGAGCAGTTCTTC
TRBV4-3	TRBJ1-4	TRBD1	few	CASSPGQGVVELFF	TGCGCCAGCAGCCCCGGACAGGGGGTGGTTGAACTGTTTTTT
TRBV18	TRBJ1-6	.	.	CASSTQGYNSPLHF	TGTGCCAGCTCAACACAGGGCTATAATTCACCCCTCCACTTT
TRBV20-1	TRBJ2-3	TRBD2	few	CSARKLAGVRDTQYF	TGCAGTGCTAGAAAACTAGCGGGGGTCCGAGATACGCAGTATTTT
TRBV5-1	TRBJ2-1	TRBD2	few	CASSFSGGGRNEQFF	TGCGCCAGCAGCTTTAGCGGGGGGGGTCGGAATGAGCAGTTCTTC
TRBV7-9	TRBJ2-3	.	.	CASSLSSSHDTQYF	TGTGCCAGCAGCTTGTCCTCTTCTCATGATACGCAGTATTTT
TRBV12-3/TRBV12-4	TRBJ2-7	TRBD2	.	CASSFLGGAYEQYF	TGTGCCAGCAGTTTCCTCGGGGGGGCCTACGAGCAGTACTTC
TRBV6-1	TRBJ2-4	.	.	CASSEAGWDIQYF	TGTGCCAGCAGTGAGGCAGGGTGGGACATTCAGTACTTC